Listed below are T cell receptor beta chains from one sample, sequenced in a study of PD-L1 blockade in urothelial cancer. Here immunoSEQ multiplex PCR was the method, and the copy in TCRdb shows in-frame clones only, minus some. The repertoire holds over 35,000 clones, with more than 85% as singletons. The source material was PBMCs, sampled around atezolizumab (anti-PD-L1) treatment. The receptor source for this set is a woman in her sixties or seventies with urothelial cancer. Both conserved end residues are part of each CDR3. Fields, in order: D gene, J gene, V gene, clone size, CDR3 DNA, CDR3 protein. A D gene is named only where the DNA matches it firmly. Clone size, where shown, is once, few, many, or a class for clones that have expanded.

TRBD1	TRBJ1-2	TRBV4-1	NA	TGCGCCAGCAGCCGCGGGACAGTTGGCTACACCTTC	CASSRGTVGYTF
TRBD1	TRBJ1-2	TRBV19	NA	TGTGCCAGCCGGACAGGGAGGGGGAACTATGGCTACACCTTC	CASRTGRGNYGYTF
TRBD2	TRBJ2-1	TRBV5-5	NA	TGTGCCAGCAGCTTGCGGCTAGCGGGAACTATCAATGAGCAGTTCTTC	CASSLRLAGTINEQFF
TRBD2	TRBJ2-1	TRBV9	NA	TGTGCCAGCAGCTCCCCCCGGGGACTAGCGGGAGACAATGAGCAGTTCTTC	CASSSPRGLAGDNEQFF
TRBD1	TRBJ1-1	TRBV19	NA	TGTGCCAGTACCCCCGGACAGGGCGGAGGTTGGAGGGCTGAAGCTTTCTTT	CASTPGQGGGWRAEAFF
NA	TRBJ1-2	TRBV28	few	TGTGCCAGCAGTCAACTCCTTCGGGGCTACACCTTC	CASSQLLRGYTF
NA	TRBJ2-5	TRBV27	NA	TGTGCCAGCAGTCCCCGGGTCGAAGGCGGACTGGGGTACCAAGAGACCCAGTACTTC	CASSPRVEGGLGYQETQYF
NA	TRBJ2-2	TRBV2	NA	TGTGCCAGCAGCGAATCGTACACCGGGGAGCTGTTTTTT	CASSESYTGELFF
TRBD1	TRBJ2-3	TRBV5-1	NA	TGCGCCAGCAGCGGGACAGGGGTGTCCCTTAGCACAGATACGCAGTATTTT	CASSGTGVSLSTDTQYF
NA	TRBJ2-3	TRBV7-2	NA	TGTGCCAGCAGCTTTCGGGGCACAGATACGCAGTATTTT	CASSFRGTDTQYF
NA	TRBJ2-7	TRBV7-8	NA	TGTGCCAGCAGCTTAGTAAGCGTCCCCTACGAGCAGTACTTC	CASSLVSVPYEQYF
TRBD2	TRBJ2-3	TRBV27	NA	TGTGCCAGCAGACTCCTAGCGGGAGTCAGTGATACGCAGTATTTT	CASRLLAGVSDTQYF
TRBD1	TRBJ1-2	TRBV7-9	NA	TGTGCCAGCAGCTTCGGACAGGGAAACCATGGCTACACCTTC	CASSFGQGNHGYTF
NA	TRBJ1-4	TRBV5-1	NA	TGCGCCAGCCGACGGGAGGTGGCAACTAATGAAAAACTGTTTTTT	CASRREVATNEKLFF
NA	TRBJ1-1	TRBV29-1	NA	TGCAGCGCCCGTTTTTACACTGAAGCTTTCTTT	CSARFYTEAFF
TRBD2	TRBJ2-1	TRBV11-2	NA	TGTGCCAGCAGCTCGAACCTGGGACTAGCGGGAGGGCCGGGACAGTTCTTC	CASSSNLGLAGGPGQFF
NA	TRBJ1-2	TRBV28	NA	TGTGCCAGCATTAAAACAGGGAGAAACTATGGCTACACCTTC	CASIKTGRNYGYTF
NA	TRBJ2-5	TRBV11-2	NA	TGTGCCAGCAGCTTAGGTGTGGTGAGGGTGCGGCCAGAGACCCAGTACTTC	CASSLGVVRVRPETQYF
TRBD2	TRBJ2-1	TRBV28	NA	TGTGCCAGCAGTTTTGGGCTAGCGGGCAGCGATGAGCAGTTCTTC	CASSFGLAGSDEQFF
NA	TRBJ2-7	TRBV7-6	NA	TGTGCCAGCAGCTTTACAGGGGGAGGGCCCTACTCCTACGAGCAGTACTTC	CASSFTGGGPYSYEQYF
TRBD2	TRBJ2-7	TRBV4-1	NA	TGCGCCAGCAGCCCTTATACTAGCGGGTACGAGCAGTACTTC	CASSPYTSGYEQYF
TRBD1	TRBJ1-2	TRBV5-1	NA	TGCGCCAGCAGCTTTCAGGGGGACCGCTATGGCTACACCTTC	CASSFQGDRYGYTF
TRBD1	TRBJ1-2	TRBV19	once	TGTGCCAGTAGTCCGGACAGGGGGGGGTATGGCTACACCTTC	CASSPDRGGYGYTF
TRBD2	TRBJ2-7	TRBV30	NA	TGTGCCTGGGATGAAACCGGGACTATTTACGAGCAGTACTTC	CAWDETGTIYEQYF